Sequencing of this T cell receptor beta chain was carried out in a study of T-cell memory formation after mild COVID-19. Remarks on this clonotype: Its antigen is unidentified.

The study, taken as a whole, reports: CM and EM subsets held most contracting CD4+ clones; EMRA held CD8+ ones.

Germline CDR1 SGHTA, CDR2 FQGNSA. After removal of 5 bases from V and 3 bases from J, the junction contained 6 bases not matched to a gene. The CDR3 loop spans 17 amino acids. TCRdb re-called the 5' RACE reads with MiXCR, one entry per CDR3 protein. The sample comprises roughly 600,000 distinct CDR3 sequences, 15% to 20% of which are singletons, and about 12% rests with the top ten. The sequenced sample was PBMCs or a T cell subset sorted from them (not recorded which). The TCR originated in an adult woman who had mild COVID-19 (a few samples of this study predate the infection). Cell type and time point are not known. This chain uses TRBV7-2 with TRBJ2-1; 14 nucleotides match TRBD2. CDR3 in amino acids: CASSPGTSGSFYNEQFF. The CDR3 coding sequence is TGTGCCAGCAGCCCCGGGACTAGCGGGAGTTTCTACAATGAGCAGTTCTTC.